This passage covers 3 T cell receptor beta chains from one sample sequenced in a study of cytomegalovirus exposure and HLA in healthy donors. Primers included in the PCR were 60 Vbeta and 13 Jbeta primers. Clones were sequenced by immunoSEQ multiplex PCR, and TCRdb holds only the in-frame ones, with some missing. The top ten clones hold about 7.5% of a sample with 100,000 or so clones, more than 65% of them seen once. The sequenced sample was PBMCs. These receptor sequences come from a man aged 40-49 years in good health and CMV-seropositive.

This clone was detected only a few times. This chain links TRBV4-3 with TRBJ1-2; a possible D gene is TRBD1 (5 bases). V was pared by 0 bases and J by 3 bases, with 11 bases between. CDR1 is LGHNA and CDR2 is YSLEER in the germline V gene. This CDR3 has 15 amino acids. This CDR3 is CASSQDRGNHYGYTF. CDR3 nucleotides: TGCGCCAGCAGCCAAGATAGGGGCAACCACTATGGCTACACCTTC.

This chain connects TRBV30 to TRBJ2-3; D is uncertain. Trimming stripped 8 bases from V and 0 bases from J, with 12 bases between. The CDR3 has 13 residues. CDR1 is GTSNPN and CDR2 is SVGIG in the germline V gene (reference sequence). In DNA form, the CDR3 reads TGTGCCGCCAGAAGTGCTAGCACAGATACGCAGTATTTT. Translated: CAARSASTDTQYF. The full variable domain, with the rest looked up from reference TRBV30 and TRBJ2-3, is SQTIHQWPATLVQPVGSPLSLECTVEGTSNPNLYWYRQAAGRGLQLLFYSVGIGQISSEVPQNLSASRPQDRQFILSSKKLLLSDSGFYLCAARSASTDTQYFGPGTRLTVL.

The CDR3 bases are TGTGCCAGTAGTATTCAAGGACTCCCTTCACCCCTCCACTTT. It specifies CASSIQGLPSPLHF. This chain connects TRBV19 to TRBJ1-6; no firm D call. The CDR3 length is 14 residues. Germline V gives CDR1 LNHDA, CDR2 SQIVND (reference sequence). Deletions cut 3 bases from V and 9 bases from J, with 12 bases between.